This T cell receptor (beta chain) was profiled in a study of cytomegalovirus exposure and HLA in healthy donors. Looking at the study overall: There were some 120 million unique TCR beta sequences, drawn from about 180 million T cells, in an earlier analysis.

PCR employed 60 Vbeta and 13 Jbeta primers. The repertoire was sequenced with immunoSEQ multiplex PCR; TCRdb's copy has only in-frame clones and lacks some. The repertoire includes over 120,000 clones, approximately 80% of them detected once, and about 4% sits in the top ten. Germline V CDR1 and CDR2: KGHSH, LQKENI. The CDR3 contains 12 residues. V lost 4 bases, J lost 7 bases, and 11 bases lay in between. In regard to this clone: Its target is not known.

Notes on the study in general: Follow-up analysis found HLA locus-dependent TCR association rates, highest for DRB1 and lowest for HLA-C. It has been reported that TCR beta sequences accurately predicted the HLA-A and HLA-B alleles of most subjects. In a later analysis, TCR beta V- and J-gene trimming was associated with a missense DCLRE1C variant.

This chain joins TRBV18 and TRBJ2-7, with D hard to call. The source is a male donor in good health and CMV-seronegative. Sequencing was done on a sample of PBMCs. CDR3 sequence: CASSHDSREQYF. In DNA form, the CDR3 reads TGTGCCAGCTCACACGACTCTCGGGAGCAGTACTTC. The whole variable domain, filled in from reference TRBV18 and TRBJ2-7, reads NAGVMQNPRHLVRRRGQEARLRCSPMKGHSHVYWYRQLPEEGLKFMVYLQKENIIDESGMPKERFSAEFPKEGPSILRIQQVVRGDSAAYFCASSHDSREQYFGPGTRLTVT.